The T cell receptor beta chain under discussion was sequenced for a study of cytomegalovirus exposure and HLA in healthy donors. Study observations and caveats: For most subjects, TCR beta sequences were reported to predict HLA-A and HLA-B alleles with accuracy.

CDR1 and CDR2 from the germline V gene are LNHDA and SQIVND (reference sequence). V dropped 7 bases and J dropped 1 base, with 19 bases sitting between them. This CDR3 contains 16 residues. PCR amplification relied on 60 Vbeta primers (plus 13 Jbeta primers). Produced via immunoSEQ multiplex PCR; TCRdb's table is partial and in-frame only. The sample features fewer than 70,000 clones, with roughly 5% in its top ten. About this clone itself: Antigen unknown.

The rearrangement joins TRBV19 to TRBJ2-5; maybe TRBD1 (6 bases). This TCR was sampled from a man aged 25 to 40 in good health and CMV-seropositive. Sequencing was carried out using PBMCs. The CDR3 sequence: CASTEHPTGLQETQYF. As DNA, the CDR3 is TGTGCCAGTACCGAGCATCCGACAGGTCTCCAAGAGACCCAGTACTTC.